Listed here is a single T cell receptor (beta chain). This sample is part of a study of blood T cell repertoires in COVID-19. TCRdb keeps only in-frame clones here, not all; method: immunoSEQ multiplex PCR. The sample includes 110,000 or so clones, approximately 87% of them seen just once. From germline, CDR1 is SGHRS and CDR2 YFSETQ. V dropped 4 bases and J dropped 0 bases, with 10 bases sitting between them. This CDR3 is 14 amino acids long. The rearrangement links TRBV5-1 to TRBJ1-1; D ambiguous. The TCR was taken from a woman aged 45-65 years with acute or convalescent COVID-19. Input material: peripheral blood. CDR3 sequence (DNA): TGCGCCAGCAGCGGTATAAACATGAACACTGAAGCTTTCTTT. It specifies CASSGINMNTEAFF.